This T cell receptor beta chain was retrieved from a study of early T cells in non-severe SARS-CoV-2 infection (dated by TCRdb to about 2021). With regard to the full study: Bulk RNA from unsorted whole blood was used for TCR sequencing, so alpha and beta chains could not be paired.

V and J are trimmed by 4 bases and 4 bases, and the gene matches miss 3 bases of the junction. The cysteine opens and the phenylalanine closes a CDR3 of 14 amino acids. The only DNA kept is the CDR3, 42 bases in frame from the first base. In the germline V gene, CDR1 corresponds to WSHSY and CDR2 to SAAADI. The library relied on 5' RACE. Reads for this sample came from a NextSeq 500. Unique molecular identifiers were attached to individual cDNA molecules in the TCR library protocol so that sequencing error and PCR bias could be corrected. Both TCR alpha and beta chains were sequenced, and tight co-correlation was observed between alpha and beta sequence abundances in each sample. In the original analysis: V gene, J gene and CDR3 annotation of TCR sequences was performed with Decombinator V4. Expanded TCRs were defined as changing significantly between any two time points under a Poisson model with p below 0.0001. TCR abundances were normalised to the total number of TCRs sequenced per sample and were expressed as counts per million. MAIT TCRs were defined by TRAV1-2 paired with TRAJ12, TRAJ20 or TRAJ33, and iNKT TCRs by TRAV10 paired with TRAJ18. VDJdb, accessed 1 November 2021, was searched for CMV, EBV and SARS-CoV-2 annotated TCRs, with TCRs annotated for multiple antigens excluded. TCRdb trimmed public reads at Q25 via fastp, called clones via MiXCR and kept in-frame beta chains. Each entry is one CDR3 protein sequence, shown with its most common DNA and genes. The V and J calls and clone size come from TCRdb's table, not from the authors' own analysis. Present in this sample are 25,000 to 35,000 distinct CDR3 sequences, 5.5% to 7.5% of which were seen just once. The ten largest clones represent under 40% of the sample.

The study at large found these results: Matching against VDJdb was skewed toward anti-spike CD8 responses, likely underestimated virus-specific expansions, and missed private and CD4 specificities.

This clonotype was counted a few times. This clone's antigen is unknown. The sample holds no much larger clone one base away, and base qualities are not on file. This was a case-control study nested in a cohort of healthcare workers in London, UK, who had nasopharyngeal swab PCR tests and blood samples taken every week. Healthcare workers were recruited during the week of the UK lockdown, between 23 and 31 March 2020, and followed weekly for up to 16 weeks. The TCR comes from an adult who was a healthcare worker with PCR-confirmed SARS-CoV-2 infection or an uninfected control (not recorded which). The V and J segments used are TRBV10-2 and TRBJ2-2, with TRBD2 matching 7 junction bases. Sample: whole blood, taken at baseline. The nucleotides read TGCGCCAGCAGTGGGGGGGGACCCACCGGGGAGCTGTTTTTT. Its product reads: CASSGGGPTGELFF.